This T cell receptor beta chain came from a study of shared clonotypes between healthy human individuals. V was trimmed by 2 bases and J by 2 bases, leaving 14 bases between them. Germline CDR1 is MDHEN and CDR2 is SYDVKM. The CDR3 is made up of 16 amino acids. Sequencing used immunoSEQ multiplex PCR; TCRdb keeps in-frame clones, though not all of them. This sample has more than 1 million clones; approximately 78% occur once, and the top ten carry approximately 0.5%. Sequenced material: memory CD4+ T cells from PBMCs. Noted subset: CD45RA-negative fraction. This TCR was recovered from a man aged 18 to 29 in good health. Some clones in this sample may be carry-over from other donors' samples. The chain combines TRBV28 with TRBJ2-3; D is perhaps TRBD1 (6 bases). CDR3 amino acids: CASSLSGRGTTDTQYF. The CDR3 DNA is TGTGCCAGCAGTTTAAGCGGTAGGGGGACCACAGATACGCAGTATTTT.